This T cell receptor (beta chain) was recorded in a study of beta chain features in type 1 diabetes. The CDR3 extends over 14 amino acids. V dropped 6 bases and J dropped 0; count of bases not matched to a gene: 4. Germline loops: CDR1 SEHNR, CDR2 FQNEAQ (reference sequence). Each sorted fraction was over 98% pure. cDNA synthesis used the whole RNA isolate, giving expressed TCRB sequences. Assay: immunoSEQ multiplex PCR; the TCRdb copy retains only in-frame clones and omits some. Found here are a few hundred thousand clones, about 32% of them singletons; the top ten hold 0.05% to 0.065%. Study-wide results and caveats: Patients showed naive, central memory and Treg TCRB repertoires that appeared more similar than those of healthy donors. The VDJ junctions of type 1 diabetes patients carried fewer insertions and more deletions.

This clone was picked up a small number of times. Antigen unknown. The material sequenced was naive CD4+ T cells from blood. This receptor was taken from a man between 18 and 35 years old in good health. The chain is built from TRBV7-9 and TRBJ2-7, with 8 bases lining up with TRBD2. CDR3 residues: CASRPAGGSYEQYF. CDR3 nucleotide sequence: TGTGCCAGCAGGCCCGCGGGAGGCTCCTACGAGCAGTACTTC.